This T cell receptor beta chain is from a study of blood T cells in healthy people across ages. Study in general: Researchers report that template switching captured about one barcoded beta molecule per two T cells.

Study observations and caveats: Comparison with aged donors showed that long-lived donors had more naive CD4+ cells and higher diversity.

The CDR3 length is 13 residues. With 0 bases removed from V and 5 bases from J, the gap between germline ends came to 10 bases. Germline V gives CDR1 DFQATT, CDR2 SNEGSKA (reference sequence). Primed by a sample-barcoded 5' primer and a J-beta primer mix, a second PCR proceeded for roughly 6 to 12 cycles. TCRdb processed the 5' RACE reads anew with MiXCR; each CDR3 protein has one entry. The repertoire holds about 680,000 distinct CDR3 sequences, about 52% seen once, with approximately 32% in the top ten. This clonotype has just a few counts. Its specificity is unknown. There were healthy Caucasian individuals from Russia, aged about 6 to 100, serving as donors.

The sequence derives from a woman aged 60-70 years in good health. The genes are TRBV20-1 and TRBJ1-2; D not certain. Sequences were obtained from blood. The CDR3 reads CSAREDHGYGYTF. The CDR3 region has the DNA TGCAGTGCTAGAGAGGATCACGGATATGGCTACACCTTC.